The 8 T cell receptor beta chains below were found in one sample sequenced in a study of regulatory T cells in long-lasting Graves disease. The time point was: newly diagnosed GD, antithyroid drugs for less than 3 months. RNA from PBMCs was the source of the TCR library. HTBI primers from iRepertoire and Arm-PCR of CDR3 regions yielded the TCR beta libraries. TCRdb re-analysed the multiplex PCR reads in MiXCR, keeping a single row per CDR3 protein. The top ten clones hold around a sixth of a sample with 500,000 or so distinct CDR3 sequences, around 13% of them seen once. These data also formed part of another study, on T cells in Graves' hyperthyroidism and ophthalmopathy.

This specimen consisted of peripheral blood mononuclear cells (PBMCs), obtained at new diagnosis, from a patient treated with antithyroid drugs. The origin of the receptors is a woman in her forties or fifties with Graves disease.

The chain is built from TRBV28 and TRBJ2-7; weak D call: TRBD2 (6 bases). The germline V and J ends were trimmed by 7 bases and 0 bases, with 13 bases remaining between them. Germline V gene sequence: CDR1 MDHEN, CDR2 SYDVKM. This CDR3 has 14 amino acids. This CDR3 is CASTGAGSSYEQYF. The CDR3 DNA reads as TGTGCCAGCACTGGGGCGGGAAGCTCCTACGAGCAGTACTTC.

At least ten counts were recorded for this clonotype. The V and J genes are TRBV28 and TRBJ1-1, with D possibly being TRBD1 (6 bases). The CDR3 extends over 15 amino acids. Germline V gene lookup returns CDR1 MDHEN and CDR2 SYDVKM. V shed 7 bases and J shed 0 bases, with 15 bases lying between them. The CDR3 DNA reads as TGTGCCAGCAATCCCCATACAGGGCTGAACACTGAAGCTTTCTTT. Translated, it gives CASNPHTGLNTEAFF.

The rearrangement joins TRBV28 to TRBJ1-2; 8 bases align to TRBD1. V was pared by 8 bases and J by 7 bases, with 6 bases of the junction left unmatched. The CDR3 contains 12 residues. The germline V gene has CDR1 MDHEN and CDR2 SYDVKM. In DNA form, the CDR3 reads TGTGCCAGCTCGGACAGGGTCTCTGGCTACACCTTC. This gives the protein CASSDRVSGYTF.

This clonotype was counted many times. The chain joins TRBV3-1 to TRBJ2-7; 13 bases fit TRBD2. This CDR3 contains 15 residues. Trimming cost V 1 base and J 3 bases; bases outside gene matches: 0. CDR1 LGHDT and CDR2 YNNKEL come from the germline V gene (reference sequence). The CDR3 is CASSQGTSGGYEQYF. In DNA, the CDR3 is TGTGCCAGCAGCCAAGGGACTAGCGGGGGCTACGAGCAGTACTTC.

This clonotype showed up many times. The chain joins TRBV18 to TRBJ2-7, with D possibly being TRBD1 or TRBD2 (5 bases each). From germline, CDR1 is KGHSH and CDR2 LQKENI. Trimming took off 8 bases at V and 0 bases at J, with 17 bases between the two ends. The CDR3 contains 15 residues. CDR3 protein: CASSPGTHVSYEQYF. The CDR3 DNA sequence: TGTGCCAGCAGCCCCGGGACGCACGTCTCCTACGAGCAGTACTTC.

This clonotype was observed many times. The chain links TRBV18 to TRBJ2-7; perhaps TRBD2 as D (6 bases). Trimming took off 0 bases at V and 7 bases at J, with 10 bases between the two ends. Germline CDR1 KGHSH, CDR2 LQKENI. The CDR3 has 13 amino acids. The CDR3 sequence: CASSPPGLWEQYF. In nucleotides, the CDR3 is TGTGCCAGCTCACCACCTGGACTATGGGAGCAGTACTTC.

There are many counts of this clonotype. This rearrangement joins TRBV5-6 to TRBJ1-2, with D uncertain. V shed 6 bases and J shed 4 bases, with 13 bases lying between them. CDR1 SGHDT and CDR2 YYEEEE come from the germline V gene. The CDR3 covers 13 residues. In nucleotides, the CDR3 is TGTGCCAGCAACCTTGCCGACGGCTATGGCTACACCTTC. Translated: CASNLADGYGYTF.

This clonotype was recorded at least ten times. This sequence joins TRBV30 and TRBJ1-5; 7 nucleotides agree with TRBD1. This CDR3 has 14 residues. The V segment lost 3 bases and the J segment 5 bases; nucleotides outside the gene matches: 7. Germline V gene lookup returns CDR1 GTSNPN and CDR2 SVGIG (reference sequence). The CDR3, as DNA: TGTGCCTGGAGCCCCTGGACAGGATATCAGCCCCAGCATTTT. Its protein is CAWSPWTGYQPQHF.